What follows is one T cell receptor beta chain and its context. Produced via immunoSEQ multiplex PCR; TCRdb's table is partial and in-frame only. This sample has under 130,000 clones, with around 93% found just once. The data derive from a study of siplizumab effects on memory and regulatory T cells. Germline CDR1 and CDR2: SGHAT and FQNNGV. V gave up 3 bases and J gave up 4 bases; unmatched junction bases: 10. This CDR3 region has 17 residues. This rearrangement joins TRBV11-2 to TRBJ2-7; 12 bases are a match to TRBD1. The sequence was collected from a human donor in good health. The specimen sequenced was CD4+ T cells sorted from blood. In DNA form, the CDR3 reads TGTGCCAGCAGCTTGGGACAGGGGGCCGGCCCTCGGTACGAGCAGTACTTC. This encodes CASSLGQGAGPRYEQYF.